This entry lists 27 T cell receptor beta chains sequenced from one sample in a study of CD8 T cells in ankylosing spondylitis. What these receptors recognize is not known. Study-level results: Within ankylosing spondylitis blood, a TCR beta motif made up of several highly homologous variants appeared to be characteristic.

From the 5' RACE reads, TCRdb called clonotypes with MiXCR, one entry per CDR3 protein. The data contain fewer than 400,000 distinct CDR3 sequences, 7% to 9% of them singletons. Sequencing was carried out using blood, either unsorted or a sorted T cell fraction (not recorded which). Receptors were obtained from a male donor with ankylosing spondylitis.

The chain links TRBV5-1 to TRBJ2-1; D possibly matches TRBD1 or TRBD2 (5 bases each). The ends were cut back, 0 bases at V and 5 bases at J, with 9 bases in the middle. Germline V gene sequence: CDR1 SGHRS, CDR2 YFSETQ. The CDR3 runs to 14 residues. For the CDR3, the DNA is TGCGCCAGCAGCTTGGTTCTGGGGGACAATGAGCAGTTCTTC. Protein product: CASSLVLGDNEQFF.

This clonotype has only a few counts. The chain employs TRBV5-4 and TRBJ1-5, with D unresolved. The CDR3 has 17 amino acids. Germline CDR1 and CDR2: SGHNT and YYREEE (reference sequence). The V end lost 0 bases, the J end lost 5 bases, and 18 bases lay between the germline ends. DNA of the CDR3: TGTGCCAGCAGCTTGGACGGAGGCGGGAAACCAGATCAGCCCCAGCATTTT. Translating gives CASSLDGGGKPDQPQHF.

This clonotype appeared a few times. The rearrangement links TRBV11-3 to TRBJ2-7; 10 bases align to TRBD1. Losses at the gene ends were 3 bases for V and 0 bases for J; bases not matched to a gene: 2. From germline, CDR1 is SGHNT and CDR2 YENEEA. The CDR3 is 15 amino acids. This CDR3 is CASSFWDRGSYEQYF. Written as DNA, the CDR3 is TGTGCCAGCAGCTTCTGGGACAGGGGCTCCTACGAGCAGTACTTC.

The V gene is TRBV20-1, the J gene TRBJ2-3; possible D gene TRBD1, 6 bases. CDR1 DFQATT and CDR2 SNEGSKA come from the germline V gene (reference sequence). The CDR3 spans 14 residues. The V end lost 3 bases, the J end lost 1 base, and 11 bases lay between the germline ends. The CDR3 bases are TGCAGTGCTAGTAGGGGGATCGGCACAGATACGCAGTATTTT. It specifies CSASRGIGTDTQYF.

CDR3 loop: CASSSPGQLTDTQYF. CDR3 nucleotide sequence: TGTGCCAGCAGCTCACCGGGACAGCTCACAGATACGCAGTATTTT. The V and J genes are TRBV7-2 and TRBJ2-3; TRBD1 matches at 7 bases. This CDR3 region has 15 residues. Germline-derived CDR1 and CDR2 are SGHTA and FQGNSA. Unmatched junction bases numbered 6, after V lost 4 bases and J lost 2 bases.

This clonotype showed up just a few times. This sequence joins TRBV4-1 and TRBJ2-1, with 10 bases aligning to TRBD2. The CDR3 loop spans 17 amino acids. The junction had 5 bases not matched to a gene; V was cut back by 1 base and J by 2 bases. Germline CDR1 MGHRA, CDR2 YSYEKL. The CDR3 sequence is CASSQGSGRGTYNEQFF. The CDR3 region has the DNA TGCGCCAGCAGCCAAGGCAGCGGGAGGGGTACCTACAATGAGCAGTTCTTC.

This clonotype was seen only a few times. The chain has TRBV27 and TRBJ2-7, with D tentatively TRBD2 (6 bases). The CDR3 contains 15 residues. The germline V gene encodes CDR1 MNHEY and CDR2 SMNVEV (reference sequence). Trimming took off 10 bases at V and 0 bases at J, with 19 bases between the two ends. CDR3 DNA sequence: TGTGCCACCGTGGATTGGGGCGGGGACTCCTACGAGCAGTACTTC. Protein sequence: CATVDWGGDSYEQYF.

This clonotype was seen only a few times. The J gene is TRBJ1-1, the V gene TRBV6-2 or TRBV6-3, with a weak D call TRBD1 (6 bases). The CDR3 extends over 14 amino acids. Germline loops: CDR1 MNHEY, CDR2 SVGEGT. Trimming pared 2 bases from V and 5 bases from J, leaving 12 bases between. The CDR3 reads CASSYAGGRTEAFF. For the CDR3, the DNA is TGTGCCAGCAGTTACGCGGGGGGCCGGACTGAAGCTTTCTTT.

Only a few counts were recorded for this clonotype. The rearrangement joins TRBV27 to TRBJ2-5; 13 bases line up with TRBD2. Germline trimming cut 8 bases from V and 2 bases from J; bases unmatched to any gene: 5. The CDR3 sequence is 15 residues long. The germline CDR1 and CDR2 sequences are MNHEY and SMNVEV (reference sequence). Written as DNA, the CDR3 is TGTGCCAGCGGTAAACTAGCGGGAGGGCAAGAGACCCAGTACTTC. Protein sequence: CASGKLAGGQETQYF.

Of note for this clonotype: A much bigger clone sits one base away, suggesting this may be a read error. The gene calls are TRBV12-3 or TRBV12-4 and TRBJ1-1; 11 nucleotides agree with TRBD1. The CDR3 totals 17 residues. CDR3 in DNA: TGTACCAGCAGAGACCGGGACAGGGGGTTGGGGGGAGCTGAAGCTTTCTTT. This translates into CTSRDRDRGLGGAEAFF.

In this sample, this clonotype turned up a few times. The CDR3 DNA is TGTGCCAGCAGCGACTACCGGGCAGGGGAGTTGAACTATGGCTACACCTTC. Translating it yields CASSDYRAGELNYGYTF. The chain recombines TRBV5-5 with TRBJ1-2, with a tentative D call TRBD1 (6 bases). The ends were cut back, 4 bases at V and 2 bases at J, with 21 bases in the middle. This CDR3 is 17 amino acids long. Germline assignment: CDR1 SGHKS and CDR2 YYEKEE (reference sequence).

The rearrangement uses TRBV27 and TRBJ1-2; TRBD1 might be the D (6 bases). This CDR3 comprises 15 residues. Germline-derived CDR1 and CDR2 are MNHEY and SMNVEV (reference sequence). Between the trimmed V and J ends, which lost 4 bases and 5 bases, there was a span of 17 bases. CDR3 DNA sequence: TGTGCCAGCAGTTACCTTCCACAGGGCCGATATGGCTACACCTTC. This translates into CASSYLPQGRYGYTF.

This clonotype was found a few times. The J gene is TRBJ1-5, the V gene TRBV7-3, with D hard to call. This CDR3 has 13 amino acids. The V gene lost 5 bases and the J gene lost 5 bases, with 10 bases spanning the gap. In germline, CDR1 is SGHTA, CDR2 FQGTGA. CDR3 amino acids: CASSQTTHQPQHF. The CDR3, as DNA: TGTGCCAGCAGCCAGACAACACATCAGCCCCAGCATTTT.

Concerning this clonotype itself: The junction differs from germline at one of its ends, possibly a read error. The V and J genes are TRBV5-6 and TRBJ2-5; D is ambiguous. The CDR3 has 13 residues. CDR1 and CDR2 from the germline V gene are SGHDT and YYEEEE. For the CDR3, the DNA is TGTGCCAGCAGCTTGGCGCACCAAGAGACCGAGTACTTC. Translating gives CASSLAHQETEYF.

The sample holds a few counts of this clonotype. The chain employs TRBV12-3 or TRBV12-4 and TRBJ2-5; 7 nucleotides align to TRBD2. J lost 5 bases, V lost 3 bases, and 6 bases had no gene match. The CDR3 is 14 amino acids. The chain's CDR3 is CASSFSAGVETQYF. In DNA form, the CDR3 reads TGTGCCAGCAGTTTTAGTGCGGGAGTTGAGACCCAGTACTTC.

This clonotype was seen a few times. V is TRBV7-2 and J is TRBJ1-4, with no clear D. The germline CDR1 and CDR2 sequences are SGHTA and FQGNSA. The CDR3 runs to 14 residues. V shed 5 bases and J shed 1 base, with 8 bases lying between them. The DNA of the CDR3 is TGTGCCAGCAGCGCCCAGAGAACTAATGAAAAACTGTTTTTT. This sequence encodes CASSAQRTNEKLFF.

The chain couples TRBV2 to TRBJ2-6; weak D call: TRBD1 (6 bases). From germline, CDR1 is SNHLY and CDR2 FYNNEI. The CDR3 runs to 15 residues. With 7 bases removed from V and 1 base from J, the gap between germline ends came to 11 bases. Here the CDR3 reads CASKGVLSGANVLTF. CDR3 coding DNA: TGTGCCAGCAAGGGGGTCTTATCTGGGGCCAACGTCCTGACTTTC. The full variable domain, completed using reference TRBV2 and TRBJ2-6, is EPEVTQTPSHQVTQMGQEVILRCVPISNHLYFYWYRQILGQKVEFLVSFYNNEISEKSEIFDDQFSVERPDGSNFTLKIRSTKLEDSAMYFCASKGVLSGANVLTFGAGSRLTVL.

This clonotype was counted a few times. The CDR3 protein is CASSRDRRNEKLFF. DNA of the CDR3: TGTGCCAGCAGTAGGGACAGGAGAAATGAAAAACTGTTTTTT. This chain joins TRBV28 and TRBJ1-4; 8 positions match TRBD1. This CDR3 has 14 residues. Germline lookup yields CDR1 MDHEN and CDR2 SYDVKM. The V gene end was trimmed by 5 bases and the J gene end by 5 bases; junction bases not matched to a gene: 4.

The table lists this clonotype with many counts. The chain uses TRBV5-1 and TRBJ2-1, with 13 nucleotides matching TRBD2. Germline values: CDR1 SGHRS, CDR2 YFSETQ. The CDR3 extends over 17 amino acids. The trim removed 1 base at V and 7 bases at J, leaving 8 bases unmatched. The CDR3: CASSLSLAGGPGNEQFF. CDR3 DNA: TGCGCCAGCAGCTTGTCACTAGCGGGAGGGCCCGGGAATGAGCAGTTCTTC.

V and J are TRBV7-8 and TRBJ2-4; 7 bases fit TRBD2. CDR3 length: 19 residues. Germline assignment: CDR1 SGHVS and CDR2 FQNEAQ. Unmatched junction bases numbered 16, after V lost 5 bases and J lost 0 bases. CDR3 nucleotide sequence: TGTGCCAGCAGCCCCCCCTCGGCAGGGACTACCTTAGCCAAAAACATTCAGTACTTC. Amino acids: CASSPPSAGTTLAKNIQYF.

This clonotype was counted many times. The chain joins TRBV10-2 to TRBJ2-7; D gene uncertain. V lost 0 bases to trimming and J lost 0 bases, with 12 bases between them. Per the germline V gene, CDR1 is WSHSY and CDR2 is SAAADI. The CDR3 covers 16 residues. The CDR3 region is CASSESSPRSSYEQYF. The CDR3 DNA reads TGCGCCAGCAGTGAGTCGTCCCCGAGGAGCTCCTACGAGCAGTACTTC.

In its sample, this clonotype was seen a few times. V usage is TRBV4-2 and J usage is TRBJ2-1; 10 bases match TRBD2. Germline V gene data show CDR1 as LGHNA and CDR2 as YNFKEQ. This CDR3 is 17 amino acids long. V shed 4 bases and J 9 bases; nucleotides not matched to a gene: 15. The CDR3 loop is CASSLTLGAGGGGEQFF. In nucleotides, the CDR3 is TGTGCCAGCAGCCTCACCCTTGGAGCGGGAGGGGGGGGTGAGCAGTTCTTC.

J is TRBJ2-5 and V is TRBV3-1; weak D call: TRBD2 (5 bases). Germline V gene lookup returns CDR1 LGHDT and CDR2 YNNKEL (reference sequence). The CDR3 is 14 residues long. With 2 bases removed from V and 5 bases from J, the gap between germline ends came to 12 bases. DNA of the CDR3: TGTGCCAGCAGCCAATCGGTGGGAGTGGAGACCCAGTACTTC. Its translation is CASSQSVGVETQYF.

This clonotype was counted a few times. The CDR3 loop is CASSELAGGDGELFF. CDR3 sequence (DNA): TGTGCCAGCAGCGAACTAGCGGGAGGGGACGGGGAGCTGTTTTTT. The chain couples TRBV9 to TRBJ2-2, with TRBD2 identical over 13 bases. Germline CDR1 SGDLS, CDR2 YYNGEE. Trimming cost V 3 bases and J 7 bases; bases outside gene matches: 3. CDR3 length: 15 residues.

The gene calls are TRBV25-1 and TRBJ2-3, with D perhaps TRBD1 or TRBD2 (5 bases each). Germline loops: CDR1 MGHDK, CDR2 SYGVNS. Trimming took 9 bases from V and 2 from J, leaving 9 bases between them. The CDR3 runs 12 residues. The CDR3 bases are TGTGCCAGTGAGGGGTACACAGATACGCAGTATTTT. Encoded protein: CASEGYTDTQYF.

This clonotype has just a few counts. CDR3 loop: CASSFVEGQGNYGYTF. As DNA, the CDR3 is TGCGCCAGCAGCTTCGTGGAGGGACAGGGGAACTATGGCTACACCTTC. The V gene is TRBV5-1, the J gene TRBJ1-2; 10 positions agree with TRBD1. V dropped 2 bases and J dropped 2; count of bases not matched to a gene: 6. CDR3 length equals 16 residues. Germline CDR1 and CDR2: SGHRS and YFSETQ. The variable domain in full, with the rest retrieved from reference TRBV5-1 and TRBJ1-2, is KAGVTQTPRYLIKTRGQQVTLSCSPISGHRSVSWYQQTPGQGLQFLFEYFSETQRNKGNFPGRFSGRQFSNSRSEMNVSTLELGDSALYLCASSFVEGQGNYGYTFGSGTRLTVV.

V usage is TRBV2 and J usage is TRBJ2-1; either TRBD1 or TRBD2 may supply D (5 bases each). V lost 6 bases and J lost 10, with 19 bases in between. Germline V gives CDR1 SNHLY, CDR2 FYNNEI. The CDR3 length is 14 residues. CDR3 sequence (DNA): TGTGCCAGCAGGGGGACCAGGGCCGGGGCGGAGCAGTTCTTC. This translates into CASRGTRAGAEQFF.